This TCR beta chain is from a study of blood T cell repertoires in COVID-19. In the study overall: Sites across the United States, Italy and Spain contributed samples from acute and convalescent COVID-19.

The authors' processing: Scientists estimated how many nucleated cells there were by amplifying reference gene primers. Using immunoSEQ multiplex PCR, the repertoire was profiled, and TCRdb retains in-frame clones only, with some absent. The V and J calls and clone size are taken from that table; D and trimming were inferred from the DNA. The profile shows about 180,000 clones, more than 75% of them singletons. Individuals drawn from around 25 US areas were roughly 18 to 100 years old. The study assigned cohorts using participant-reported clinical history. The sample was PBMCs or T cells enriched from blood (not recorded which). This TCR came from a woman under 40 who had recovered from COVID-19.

CDR3 region: CASSFRGDIQYF. CDR3 nucleotides: TGTGCCAGCTCCTTCCGCGGGGACATTCAGTACTTC. This chain connects TRBV18 to TRBJ2-4, with a possible D match to TRBD2 (6 bases). Deletions cut 6 bases from V and 8 bases from J, with 11 bases between. This CDR3 has 12 residues. CDR1 is KGHSH and CDR2 is LQKENI in the germline V gene.